One sample yielded the 28 T cell receptor beta chains listed below, sequenced in a study of shared T cell receptors in the human thymus. Sequencing was performed with immunoSEQ multiplex PCR; in TCRdb, only in-frame clones are kept and a portion is missing. The data contain 500,000 to 850,000 clones, around 87% of them singletons. The same sample was also studied in work on human thymus T cells.

The material sequenced was thymocytes. All receptors derive from a boy younger than two with a congenital heart defect.

This chain connects TRBV5-1 to TRBJ1-6; possible D gene TRBD1, 6 bases. This CDR3 is built from 20 residues. Per germline, CDR1 SGHRS and CDR2 YFSETQ. The germline V and J ends were trimmed by 3 bases and 9 bases, with 31 bases remaining between them. This chain's CDR3 is CASSSVSGTTGHERTSPLHF. CDR3 DNA: TGCGCCAGCAGCTCAGTGTCCGGGACAACAGGACACGAGAGGACTTCACCCCTCCACTTT.

This chain connects TRBV15 to TRBJ2-3; a possible D gene is TRBD2 (5 bases). Between the trimmed V and J ends, which lost 0 bases and 2 bases, there was a span of 12 bases. This CDR3 has 16 amino acids. Germline loops: CDR1 LNHNV, CDR2 YYDKDF (reference sequence). The CDR3 is CATSRDPLVNTDTQYF. The CDR3, as DNA: TGTGCCACCAGCAGAGATCCACTAGTGAACACAGATACGCAGTATTTT.

The chain combines TRBV15 with TRBJ2-3; TRBD2 might be the D (5 bases). Germline V gene sequence: CDR1 LNHNV, CDR2 YYDKDF (reference sequence). V lost 5 bases to trimming and J lost 10 bases, with 19 bases between them. The CDR3 length is 14 residues. This chain's CDR3 is CATSGTEAGGPQYF. CDR3 sequence (DNA): TGTGCCACCAGCGGAACGGAGGCAGGCGGACCGCAGTATTTT.

This clone has only one observation. The rearrangement joins TRBV14 to TRBJ2-7; a weak D match, TRBD1 (6 bases). CDR1 and CDR2 from the germline V gene are SGHDN and FVKESK. The length of the CDR3 is 19 residues. V lost 0 bases to trimming and J lost 3 bases, with 24 bases between them. The CDR3 spells CASSQDRGQSSSPIYEQYF. In DNA, the CDR3 is TGTGCCAGCAGCCAAGATCGTGGACAGAGTTCCTCCCCCATCTACGAGCAGTACTTC. The full variable domain, completed using reference TRBV14 and TRBJ2-7, is EAGVTQFPSHSVIEKGQTVTLRCDPISGHDNLYWYRRVMGKEIKFLLHFVKESKQDESGMPNNRFLAERTGGTYSTLKVQPAELEDSGVYFCASSQDRGQSSSPIYEQYFGPGTRLTVT.

The CDR3: CASSSRGSETQYF. DNA for the CDR3: TGCGCCAGCAGCTCGCGGGGATCAGAGACCCAGTACTTC. The chain is built from TRBV5-1 and TRBJ2-5; perhaps TRBD2 as D (6 bases). The germline V gene has CDR1 SGHRS and CDR2 YFSETQ. The CDR3 runs 13 residues. The V end lost 3 bases, the J end lost 4 bases, and 10 bases lay between the germline ends.

V usage is TRBV21-1 and J usage is TRBJ2-1; no check of the table's D call, TRBD1, against the DNA was made. TRBV21-1 is a documented pseudogene. The CDR3 extends over 17 amino acids. The CDR3 DNA sequence: TGTGCCAGCAGCAAAGCCCTGGAACAGAATTCCTACAATGAGCAGTTCTTC. This translates into CASSKALEQNSYNEQFF.

V usage is TRBV10-3 and J usage is TRBJ2-1; 8 bases are a match to TRBD1. The CDR3 is made up of 19 amino acids. V was pared by 10 bases and J by 0 bases, with 20 bases of the junction left unmatched. Germline V gene lookup returns CDR1 ENHRY and CDR2 SYGVKD. The CDR3: CATSRTGRSDPSSYNEQFF. In DNA form, the CDR3 reads TGTGCCACCTCAAGGACAGGGCGCAGCGACCCAAGCTCCTACAATGAGCAGTTCTTC.

J is TRBJ2-5 and V is TRBV5-4; 7 bases line up with TRBD2. Germline V gives CDR1 SGHNT, CDR2 YYREEE (reference sequence). After removal of 2 bases from V and 7 bases from J, the junction contained 14 bases not matched to a gene. The CDR3 loop spans 16 amino acids. Here the CDR3 DNA reads TGTGCCAGCAGCTTAGGCGACGCTAGCGGCCCTGGGACCCAGTACTTC. This encodes CASSLGDASGPGTQYF.

This chain connects TRBV19 to TRBJ1-1; the match to TRBD1 covers 9 bases. The germline CDR1 and CDR2 sequences are LNHDA and SQIVND (reference sequence). The CDR3 extends over 12 amino acids. J gave up 7 bases and V 7 bases, and 4 bases lay outside the gene matches. CDR3 in DNA: TGTGCCAGTATTAACAGGGGGCATGAAGCTTTCTTT. Its protein is CASINRGHEAFF.

J is TRBJ2-5 and V is TRBV28; perhaps TRBD2 as D (5 bases). CDR1 MDHEN and CDR2 SYDVKM come from the germline V gene. The CDR3 runs to 15 residues. The V end was cut by 5 bases, the J end by 5 bases, with 18 bases between. CDR3 nucleotides: TGTGCCAGCAGTGACCGGGATCCGTCGGACGAGACCCAGTACTTC. This encodes CASSDRDPSDETQYF.

The gene calls are TRBV4-1 and TRBJ2-4; TRBD1 might be the D (7 bases). Germline CDR1 MGHRA, CDR2 YSYEKL. V gave up 4 bases and J gave up 0 bases, with 16 bases separating them. This CDR3 is built from 17 residues. For the CDR3, the DNA is TGCGCCAGCAGCCCCAACCCAGGGGGACTAGCCAAAAACATTCAGTACTTC. Translating it yields CASSPNPGGLAKNIQYF.

The chain has TRBV6-5 and TRBJ1-4; a weak D match, TRBD1 (6 bases). The CDR3 is 14 residues long. The germline gives CDR1 MNHEY, CDR2 SVGAGI. Trimming removed 4 bases from V and 12 bases from J, with 18 bases in between. The CDR3 DNA reads as TGTGCCAGCAGTTCACCGACACCAGGGGCGGAACTGTTTTTT. It yields the protein CASSSPTPGAELFF.

The V gene is TRBV5-5, the J gene TRBJ1-1; 9 bases fit TRBD1. Trimming cost V 0 bases and J 1 base; bases outside gene matches: 4. The germline gives CDR1 SGHKS, CDR2 YYEKEE (reference sequence). This CDR3 has 16 residues. The CDR3 here is CASSLGQGGKNTEAFF. CDR3 in DNA: TGTGCCAGCAGCTTGGGACAGGGGGGAAAGAACACTGAAGCTTTCTTT.

CDR3 DNA: TGTGCCAGCAGCTTGATAGAACCCTACGAGCAGTACTTC. Translating it yields CASSLIEPYEQYF. This chain links TRBV7-2 with TRBJ2-7; D is uncertain. The CDR3 sequence is 13 residues long. Looked up from germline, CDR1 is SGHTA and CDR2 is FQGNSA. Trimming cost V 3 bases and J 2 bases, with 8 bases left between them. Full variable domain (rest looked up from reference TRBV7-2 and TRBJ2-7): GAGVSQSPSNKVTEKGKDVELRCDPISGHTALYWYRQSLGQGLEFLIYFQGNSAPDKSGLPSDRFSAERTGGSVSTLTIQRTQQEDSAVYLCASSLIEPYEQYFGPGTRLTVT.

The table lists this clone with a few counts. This chain connects TRBV7-9 to TRBJ1-2, with D perhaps TRBD1 (5 bases). V dropped 7 bases and J dropped 6 bases, with 15 bases sitting between them. The CDR3 is 13 amino acids. Germline values: CDR1 SEHNR, CDR2 FQNEAQ (reference sequence). In DNA form, the CDR3 reads TGTGCCAGCACCCTTAAGCCGGGGGATGGCTACACCTTC. Translation: CASTLKPGDGYTF.

The chain has TRBV19 and TRBJ2-1, with D perhaps TRBD1 (6 bases). CDR3 length: 16 residues. Per germline, CDR1 LNHDA and CDR2 SQIVND (reference sequence). Trimming removed 3 bases at V and 8 bases at J, with 20 bases between. In nucleotides, the CDR3 is TGTGCCAGTAGTATTGAGGCAGGGACATCGGTCGATGAGCAGTTCTTC. Its protein product is CASSIEAGTSVDEQFF.

This clone was found a few times. The chain has TRBV10-3 and TRBJ1-1; 8 bases line up with TRBD1. Germline V gives CDR1 ENHRY, CDR2 SYGVKD. Trimming cost V 5 bases and J 1 base; bases outside gene matches: 3. The CDR3 runs 14 residues. CDR3 nucleotide sequence: TGTGCCATCAGTCCGGACAGGGAGAACACTGAAGCTTTCTTT. Its protein product is CAISPDRENTEAFF.

This clone was recorded once. J is TRBJ2-4 and V is TRBV7-9; D not resolved. The V gene's germline CDR1 is SEHNR and CDR2 FQNEAQ (reference sequence). The V end lost 1 base, the J end lost 5 bases, and 9 bases lay between the germline ends. The CDR3 length is 14 residues. CDR3 bases: TGTGCCAGCAGCTTAGGAAGTCGGGAAAACATTCAGTACTTC. It specifies CASSLGSRENIQYF.

This clone has just one count. The chain carries TRBV25-1 and TRBJ2-6, with D perhaps matching TRBD2 (5 bases). The V gene lost 4 bases and the J gene lost 2 bases, with 9 bases spanning the gap. CDR3 length: 15 amino acids. Germline V gives CDR1 MGHDK, CDR2 SYGVNS. In nucleotides, the CDR3 is TGTGCCAGCAGTGCCTACGGGGCTGGGGCCAACGTCCTGACTTTC. It specifies CASSAYGAGANVLTF.

The gene calls are TRBV27 and TRBJ2-3; 9 positions agree with TRBD2. Germline V gene sequence: CDR1 MNHEY, CDR2 SMNVEV (reference sequence). V lost 1 base and J lost 2; bases outside the gene matches: 10. CDR3 length equals 18 residues. CDR3 protein: CASSLLLAGSGPTDTQYF. CDR3 DNA sequence: TGTGCCAGCAGTTTATTGCTAGCGGGATCCGGGCCCACAGATACGCAGTATTTT.

As DNA, the CDR3 is TGTGCCAGCAGCCGTCCCCCGTATACGAGGGTTAGGAATGGCTACACCTTC. It specifies CASSRPPYTRVRNGYTF. V usage is TRBV5-6 and J usage is TRBJ1-2; no definite D call. CDR3 length equals 17 residues. CDR1 is SGHDT and CDR2 is YYEEEE in the germline V gene. The V end was cut by 4 bases, the J end by 6 bases, with 25 bases between. Using reference TRBV5-6 and TRBJ1-2 for the parts outside the CDR3, the full variable domain is DAGVTQSPTHLIKTRGQQVTLRCSPKSGHDTVSWYQQALGQGPQFIFQYYEEEERQRGNFPDRFSGHQFPNYSSELNVNALLLGDSALYLCASSRPPYTRVRNGYTFGSGTRLTVV.

The rearrangement links TRBV4-3 to TRBJ2-3; D is unresolved. V shed 0 bases and J shed 0 bases, with 10 bases lying between them. The CDR3 contains 16 residues. CDR1 and CDR2 (germline): LGHNA, YSLEER. The CDR3 here is CASSQDRVESTDTQYF. CDR3 bases: TGCGCCAGCAGCCAAGATCGAGTAGAGAGCACAGATACGCAGTATTTT.

The chain couples TRBV10-3 to TRBJ2-1; TRBD1 agrees at 9 bases. The ends lost 11 bases at V and 5 bases at J; junction bases unmatched: 7. Germline V gives CDR1 ENHRY, CDR2 SYGVKD. The CDR3 is made up of 13 amino acids. CDR3 DNA: TGTGCCCCAGGGCGGGACAGGGACAATGAGCAGTTCTTC. The encoded protein is CAPGRDRDNEQFF.

This chain links TRBV7-9 with TRBJ2-5; 7 bases line up with TRBD1. V was pared by 4 bases and J by 1 base, with 9 bases of the junction left unmatched. This CDR3 comprises 16 residues. Per the germline V gene, CDR1 is SEHNR and CDR2 is FQNEAQ (reference sequence). The chain's CDR3 is CASSSLRRDSQETQYF. In DNA form, the CDR3 reads TGTGCCAGCAGCTCCCTCCGCCGGGACAGCCAAGAGACCCAGTACTTC.

V and J are TRBV29-1 and TRBJ2-2, with TRBD2 matching 9 bases. This CDR3 contains 16 residues. Trimming at V came to 5 bases and at J to 13 bases, leaving 20 bases not matched to a gene. CDR1 and CDR2 from the germline V gene are SQVTM and ANQGSEA. CDR3 nucleotide sequence: TGCAGCGTTCGGTCCCCGAGCGGGAGGCCTCCTGGTGTGCTGTTTTTT. Translating it yields CSVRSPSGRPPGVLFF.

The chain recombines TRBV4-1 with TRBJ2-5; 14 positions agree with TRBD2. Germline V lookup: CDR1 MGHRA, CDR2 YSYEKL. V shed 1 base and J 2 bases; nucleotides not matched to a gene: 6. This CDR3 comprises 18 residues. CDR3 protein: CASSQGRLAGGRQETQYF. The CDR3 DNA sequence: TGCGCCAGCAGCCAAGGCCGACTAGCGGGGGGGCGGCAAGAGACCCAGTACTTC.

The CDR3, as DNA: TGTGCCAGCAGTTACACCAGGGTTGACACCGGGGAGCTGTTTTTT. Translated, it gives CASSYTRVDTGELFF. J is TRBJ2-2 and V is TRBV6-5; a weak D match, TRBD1 (5 bases). Germline-derived CDR1 and CDR2 are MNHEY and SVGAGI. This CDR3 is 15 amino acids long. V gave up 2 bases and J gave up 3 bases, with 10 bases separating them.

A note on this clone: The junction differs from germline at one of its ends, possibly a read error. The genes are TRBV7-6 and TRBJ2-7; 7 bases align to TRBD1. The CDR3 is 16 amino acids. CDR1 is SGHVS, CDR2 FNYEAQ, per germline. As DNA, the CDR3 is TGTGCCAGCAGCTTAGCGGGGACAGTCTTAATCTACGAGCAGTGCTTC. Encoded protein: CASSLAGTVLIYEQCF.